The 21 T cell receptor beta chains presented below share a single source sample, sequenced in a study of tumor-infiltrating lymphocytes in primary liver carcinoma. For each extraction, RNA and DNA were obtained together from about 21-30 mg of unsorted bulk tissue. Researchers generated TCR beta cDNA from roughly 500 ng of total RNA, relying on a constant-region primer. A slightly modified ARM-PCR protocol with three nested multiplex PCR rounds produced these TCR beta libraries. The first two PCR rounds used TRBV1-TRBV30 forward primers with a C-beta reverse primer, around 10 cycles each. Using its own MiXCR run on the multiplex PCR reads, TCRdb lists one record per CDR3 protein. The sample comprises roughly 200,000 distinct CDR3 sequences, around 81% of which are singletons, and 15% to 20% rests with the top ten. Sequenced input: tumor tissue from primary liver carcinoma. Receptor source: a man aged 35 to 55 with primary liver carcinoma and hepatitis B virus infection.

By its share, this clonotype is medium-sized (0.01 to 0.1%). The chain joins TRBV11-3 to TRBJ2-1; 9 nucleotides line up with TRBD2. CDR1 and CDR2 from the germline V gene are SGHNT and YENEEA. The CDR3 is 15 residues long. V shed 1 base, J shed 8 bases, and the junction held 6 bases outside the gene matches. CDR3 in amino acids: CASSLGREGHDEQFF. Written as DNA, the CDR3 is TGTGCCAGCAGCTTAGGGCGGGAGGGCCACGATGAGCAGTTCTTC.

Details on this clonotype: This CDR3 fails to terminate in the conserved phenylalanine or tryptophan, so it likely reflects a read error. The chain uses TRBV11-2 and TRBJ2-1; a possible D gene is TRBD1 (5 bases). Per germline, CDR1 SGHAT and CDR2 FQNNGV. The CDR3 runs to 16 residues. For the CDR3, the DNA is TGTGCCAGCAACTTAGATCGTTTAGCCTTAGGGGATGAGCAGTTCTTA. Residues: CASNLDRLALGDEQFL.

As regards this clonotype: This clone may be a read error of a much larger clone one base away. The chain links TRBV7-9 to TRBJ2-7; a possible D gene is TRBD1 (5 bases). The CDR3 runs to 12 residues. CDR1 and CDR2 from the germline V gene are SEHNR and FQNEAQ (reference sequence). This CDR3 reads CARSLGVREQYF. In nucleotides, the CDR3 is TGTGCCAGGAGCTTAGGGGTTCGCGAGCAGTACTTC.

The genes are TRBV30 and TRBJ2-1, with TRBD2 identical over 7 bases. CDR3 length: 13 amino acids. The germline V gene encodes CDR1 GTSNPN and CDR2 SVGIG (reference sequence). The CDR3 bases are TGTGTTTGTAGTCCCAGCGGGAACAATGAGCAGTTCTTC. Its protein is CVCSPSGNNEQFF.

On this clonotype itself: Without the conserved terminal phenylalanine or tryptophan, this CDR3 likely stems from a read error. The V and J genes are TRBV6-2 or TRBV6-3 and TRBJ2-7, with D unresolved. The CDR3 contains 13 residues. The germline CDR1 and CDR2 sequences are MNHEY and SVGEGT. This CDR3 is CAGSYEVPYDQYL. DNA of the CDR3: TGTGCCGGCAGTTACGAGGTACCCTACGATCAGTACTTA.

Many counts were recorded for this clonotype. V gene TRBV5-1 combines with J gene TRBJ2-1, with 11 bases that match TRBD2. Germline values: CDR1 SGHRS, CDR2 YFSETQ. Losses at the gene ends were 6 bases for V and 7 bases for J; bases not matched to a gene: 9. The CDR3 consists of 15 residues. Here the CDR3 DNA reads TGCGCCAGCACCCTGGGGGCTAGCGGGAGGAATGAGCAGTTCTTC. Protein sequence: CASTLGASGRNEQFF.

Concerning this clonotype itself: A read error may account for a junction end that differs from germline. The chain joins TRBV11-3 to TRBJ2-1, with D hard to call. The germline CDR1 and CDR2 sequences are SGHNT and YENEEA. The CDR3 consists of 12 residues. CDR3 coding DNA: TGTGCCAGCAGCCTAAATGGCAATGAGCACTTCTTC. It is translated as CASSLNGNEHFF.

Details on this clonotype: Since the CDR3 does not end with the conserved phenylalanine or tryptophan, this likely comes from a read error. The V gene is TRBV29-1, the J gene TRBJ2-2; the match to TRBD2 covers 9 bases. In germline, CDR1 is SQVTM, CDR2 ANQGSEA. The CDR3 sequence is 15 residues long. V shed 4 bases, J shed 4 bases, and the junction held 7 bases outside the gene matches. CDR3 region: CSVGTSAVSTGELFY. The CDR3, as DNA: TGCAGCGTTGGGACTAGCGCGGTGAGCACCGGGGAGCTGTTTTAT.

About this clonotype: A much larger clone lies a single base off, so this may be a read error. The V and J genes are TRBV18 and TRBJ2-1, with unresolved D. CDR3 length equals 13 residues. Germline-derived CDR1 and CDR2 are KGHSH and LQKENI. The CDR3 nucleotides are TGTGCCAACTCACCCTTCGACCGCAATGAGCAGTTCTTC. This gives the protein CANSPFDRNEQFF.

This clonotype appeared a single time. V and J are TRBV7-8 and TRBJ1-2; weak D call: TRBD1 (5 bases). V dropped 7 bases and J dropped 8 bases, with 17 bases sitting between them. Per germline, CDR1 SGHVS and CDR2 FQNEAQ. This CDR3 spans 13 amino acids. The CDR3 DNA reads TGTGCCAGCATCCGACAAGGGGCTGAGGGCTACACCTTC. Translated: CASIRQGAEGYTF. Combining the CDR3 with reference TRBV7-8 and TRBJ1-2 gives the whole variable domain GAGVSQSPRYKVAKRGQDVALRCDPISGHVSLFWYQQALGQGPEFLTYFQNEAQLDKSGLPSDRFFAERPEGSVSTLKIQRTQQEDSAVYLCASIRQGAEGYTFGSGTRLTVV.

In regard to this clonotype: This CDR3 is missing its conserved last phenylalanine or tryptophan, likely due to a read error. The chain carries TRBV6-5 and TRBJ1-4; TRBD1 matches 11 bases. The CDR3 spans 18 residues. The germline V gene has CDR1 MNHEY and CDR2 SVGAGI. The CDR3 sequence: CASTYSGGTGGKNEKLFS. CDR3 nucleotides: TGTGCCAGCACTTACTCAGGAGGGACAGGGGGGAAAAATGAAAAACTGTTTTCT.

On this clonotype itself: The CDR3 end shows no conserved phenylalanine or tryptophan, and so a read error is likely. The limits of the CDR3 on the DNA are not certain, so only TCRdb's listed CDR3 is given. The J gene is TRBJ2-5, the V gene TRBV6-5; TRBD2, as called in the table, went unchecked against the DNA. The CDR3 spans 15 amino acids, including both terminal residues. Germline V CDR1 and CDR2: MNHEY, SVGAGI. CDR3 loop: CAKPARPPLQETQYL.

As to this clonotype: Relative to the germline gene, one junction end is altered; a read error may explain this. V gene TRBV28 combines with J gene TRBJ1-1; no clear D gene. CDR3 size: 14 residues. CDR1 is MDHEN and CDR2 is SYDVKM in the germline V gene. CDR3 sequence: CASRLSKATTEVFF. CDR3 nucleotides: TGTGCCAGCAGGCTCTCGAAAGCGACAACTGAAGTTTTCTTT.

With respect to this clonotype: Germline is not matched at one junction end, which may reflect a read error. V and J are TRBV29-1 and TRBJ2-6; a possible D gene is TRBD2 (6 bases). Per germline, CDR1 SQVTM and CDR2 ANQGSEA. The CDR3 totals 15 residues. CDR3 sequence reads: CNVELGGSGANVLTF. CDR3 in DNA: TGTAACGTTGAACTGGGGGGATCTGGGGCCAACGTCCTGACTTTC.

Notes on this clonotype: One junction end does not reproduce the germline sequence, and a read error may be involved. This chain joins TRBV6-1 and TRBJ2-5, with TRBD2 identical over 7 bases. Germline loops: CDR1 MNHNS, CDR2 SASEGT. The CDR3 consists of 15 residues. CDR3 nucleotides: TGTGCCAGCACACCCTCTTGGGGGGGTCAAGAGACCCAATACTTC. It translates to CASTPSWGGQETQYF.

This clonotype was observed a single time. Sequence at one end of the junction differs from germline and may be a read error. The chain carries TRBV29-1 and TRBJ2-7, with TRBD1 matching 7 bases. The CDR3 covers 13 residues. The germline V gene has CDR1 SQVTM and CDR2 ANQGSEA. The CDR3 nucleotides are TGCATCGTTGCCCCGACAGGGCTCGACGAACAGTACTTC. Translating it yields CIVAPTGLDEQYF.

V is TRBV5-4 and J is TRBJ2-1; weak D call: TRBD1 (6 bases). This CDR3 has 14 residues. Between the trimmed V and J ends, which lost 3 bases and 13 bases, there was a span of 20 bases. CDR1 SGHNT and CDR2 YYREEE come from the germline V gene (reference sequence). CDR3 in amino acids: CASSSWGRMGEQFF. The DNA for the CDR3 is TGTGCCAGCAGCTCCTGGGGGCGTATGGGTGAACAGTTCTTC.

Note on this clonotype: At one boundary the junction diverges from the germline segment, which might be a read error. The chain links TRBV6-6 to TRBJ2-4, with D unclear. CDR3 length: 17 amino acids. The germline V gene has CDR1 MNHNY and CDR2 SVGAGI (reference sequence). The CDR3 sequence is CASSYSTLGIANNIQYF. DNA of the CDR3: TGTGCCAGCAGTTACTCGACGTTAGGGATCGCCAATAACATTCAATACTTC.

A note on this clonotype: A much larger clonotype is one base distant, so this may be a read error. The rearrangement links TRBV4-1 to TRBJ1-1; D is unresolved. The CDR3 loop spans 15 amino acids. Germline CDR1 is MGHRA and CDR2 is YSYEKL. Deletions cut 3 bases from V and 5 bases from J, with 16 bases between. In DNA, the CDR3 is TGCGCCAGCAGCCATCCCTCAACCCTCGGGACTGAAGCTTTCTTT. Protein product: CASSHPSTLGTEAFF.

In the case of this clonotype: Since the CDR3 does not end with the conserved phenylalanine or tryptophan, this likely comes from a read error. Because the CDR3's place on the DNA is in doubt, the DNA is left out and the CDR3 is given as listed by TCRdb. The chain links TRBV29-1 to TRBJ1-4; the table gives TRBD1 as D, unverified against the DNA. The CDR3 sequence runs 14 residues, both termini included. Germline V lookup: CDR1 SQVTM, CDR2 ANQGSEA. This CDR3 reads CSVDQGTGYEKLVS.

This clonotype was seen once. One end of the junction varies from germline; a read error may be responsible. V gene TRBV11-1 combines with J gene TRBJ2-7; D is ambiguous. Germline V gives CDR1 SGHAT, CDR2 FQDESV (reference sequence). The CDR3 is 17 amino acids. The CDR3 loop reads CTSSLGPVGESSYEHYF. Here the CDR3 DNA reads TGTACCAGCAGCTTAGGGCCGGTGGGTGAAAGCTCCTACGAGCATTACTTC.